This entry concerns a single TCR beta chain. Its target is not known. These data come from a study of T cell repertoires in cytomegalovirus infection. Whole-study context: Indications of both CMV infection and matching HLA type were provided by public TCR beta signatures.

V lost 3 bases to trimming and J lost 9 bases; unmatched junction nucleotides: 4. This CDR3 spans 12 amino acids. Germline assignment: CDR1 MGHRA and CDR2 YSYEKL. TCRdb ran MiXCR on the reads and lists one entry per CDR3 protein. Of approximately 910,000 distinct CDR3 sequences detected, approximately 31% appear once; the ten largest clones hold roughly 13%. V is TRBV4-1 and J is TRBJ1-1; TRBD1 aligns across 7 bases. This specimen was cultured CD8+ T cells from PBMCs, taken from culture after CMV antigen stimulation. The TCR was taken from a human donor in good health (CMV status not recorded). Some clones in this sample may be carry-over from other donors' samples. This chain's CDR3 is CASSQGQPKAFF. As DNA, the CDR3 is TGCGCCAGCAGCCAGGGACAGCCTAAAGCTTTCTTT.